This TCR beta chain appears in the sequencing data of a study of human T cells and chemical hapten exposure. This CDR3 has 19 amino acids. Germline CDR1 is DFQATT and CDR2 is SNEGSKA (reference sequence). The V end lost 3 bases, the J end lost 1 base, and 25 bases lay between the germline ends. Sequencing started from total RNA isolated from unfractionated whole blood. Individual cDNA molecules (in the library) carried attached unique molecular identifiers. Per the authors' pipeline: TCR counts had a median of about 92,000 per sample and spanned about 23,224 to 690,600. TCRdb processed the 5' RACE reads anew with MiXCR; each CDR3 protein has one entry. These V and J calls are TCRdb output, not the study's own analysis. Of around 100,000 distinct CDR3 sequences in the sample, approximately 20% are singletons; the top ten hold around 2.8%.

The TCR sequence derives from a human donor in good health. The chain uses TRBV20-1 and TRBJ1-5, with a weak D call TRBD1 (5 bases). The CDR3 is CSASSWETDPLASNQPQHF. Written as DNA, the CDR3 is TGCAGTGCTAGTAGTTGGGAGACAGATCCCTTGGCGAGCAATCAGCCCCAGCATTTT.